Listed below are T cell receptor beta chains from one sample, sequenced in a study of blood T cell repertoires in COVID-19. TCRdb keeps only in-frame clones here, not all; method: immunoSEQ multiplex PCR. The sample lists over 60,000 clones; about 77% were seen once. Material for sequencing was peripheral blood. The receptor set was obtained from a human donor in a cohort sampled during active COVID-19. Each CDR3 is given with its conserved first and last residue. D genes are given only for firm matches. Only part of the rows carry a size: once, few, many, or a class if the clone is expanded.

d_gene	v_gene	j_gene	abundance	CDR3aa	CDR3nt
TRBD1	TRBV19	TRBJ1-1	.	CASSIGTGHTEAFF	TGTGCCAGTAGTATAGGGACAGGTCACACTGAAGCTTTCTTT
TRBD2	TRBV10-1	TRBJ2-7	.	CASSDPSGRAGEQYF	TGCGCCAGCAGTGACCCCAGCGGGAGGGCCGGCGAGCAGTACTTC
.	TRBV6-5	TRBJ1-2	.	CASSYESWRGYTF	TGTGCCAGCAGTTACGAAAGTTGGCGGGGCTACACCTTC
TRBD1	TRBV6-5	TRBJ2-7	.	CASSTARDSYEQYF	TGTGCCAGCAGCACCGCCCGGGACAGCTACGAGCAGTACTTC
.	TRBV11-3	TRBJ2-2	medium-sized	CASGVGGLTGELFF	TGTGCCAGCGGAGTCGGAGGGCTAACCGGGGAGCTGTTTTTT
.	TRBV20-1	TRBJ1-1	.	CSASLARGGTEAFF	TGCAGTGCTAGTTTGGCCCGGGGGGGCACTGAAGCTTTCTTT
.	TRBV5-1	TRBJ2-7	few	CASSLAVGRATYEQYF	TGCGCCAGCAGCTTGGCCGTCGGCAGGGCGACCTACGAGCAGTACTTC
.	TRBV20-1	TRBJ2-7	once	CSASAILPGSSYEQYF	TGCAGTGCCAGTGCTATCCTCCCAGGGTCCTCCTACGAGCAGTACTTC
.	TRBV5-5	TRBJ2-2	.	CASSDTQSGELFF	TGTGCCAGCAGCGACACTCAGTCCGGGGAGCTGTTTTTT
TRBD2	TRBV5-8	TRBJ2-5	once	CASSSGLAGGRRQETQYF	TGTGCCAGCAGCTCGGGACTAGCGGGGGGGCGTAGGCAAGAGACCCAGTACTTC
TRBD1	TRBV24-1	TRBJ2-1	.	CATSDFRQGSYNEQFF	TGTGCCACCAGTGATTTTCGACAGGGCTCCTACAATGAGCAGTTCTTC
.	TRBV6-1	TRBJ2-3	.	CASIRWRQNTDTQYF	TGTGCCAGCATCCGGTGGCGACAGAACACAGATACGCAGTATTTT
TRBD2	TRBV12-5	TRBJ2-1	.	CASGLASGSRSEQFF	TGTGCTAGTGGTTTGGCTAGCGGGAGTAGGAGTGAGCAGTTCTTC
TRBD1	TRBV3-1/TRBV3-2	TRBJ2-1	.	CASSRDSRYNEQFF	TGTGCCAGCAGCCGGGACAGTCGTTACAATGAGCAGTTCTTC
.	TRBV5-1	TRBJ1-1	.	CASSPRTVNTEAFF	TGCGCCAGCAGCCCCAGGACAGTGAACACTGAAGCTTTCTTT
TRBD1	TRBV7-2	TRBJ1-4	.	CASSTQGQGAEKLFF	TGTGCCAGCAGCACACAGGGACAGGGCGCTGAAAAACTGTTTTTT
.	TRBV21-1	TRBJ1-6	few	CASSKWTDPNSPLHF	TGTGCCAGCAGCAAATGGACAGATCCGAATTCACCCCTCCACTTT
TRBD2	TRBV28	TRBJ2-1	.	CASSLHSSGMEQFF	TGTGCCAGCAGTTTACACTCTAGCGGGATGGAGCAGTTCTTC
TRBD1	TRBV4-1	TRBJ2-1	.	CASSLRGTGSYNEQFF	TGCGCCAGCAGCCTCAGAGGGACAGGTTCCTACAATGAGCAGTTCTTC
TRBD1	TRBV19	TRBJ1-5	once	CASMGQSNSNQPQHF	TGTGCCAGCATGGGACAGTCCAATAGCAATCAGCCCCAGCATTTT
TRBD2	TRBV4-3	TRBJ2-5	.	CASSQDRLAGQETQYF	TGCGCCAGCAGCCAAGATCGACTAGCGGGGCAAGAGACCCAGTACTTC
TRBD1	TRBV19	TRBJ2-7	.	CASSTGTGSYEQYF	TGTGCCAGTAGTACAGGGACAGGGAGCTACGAGCAGTACTTC
TRBD2	TRBV29-1	TRBJ2-1	.	CSVEEARTSGRGEQFF	TGCAGCGTTGAAGAGGCCAGGACTAGCGGGAGAGGGGAGCAGTTCTTC
.	TRBV7-2	TRBJ1-6	.	CASSLGPFGSPLHF	TGTGCCAGCAGCCTAGGACCTTTCGGGTCACCCCTCCACTTT
.	TRBV28	TRBJ1-6	few	CASSLAGQLTPLHF	TGTGCCAGCAGTTTAGCCGGACAGTTGACACCCCTCCACTTT
TRBD1	TRBV7-2	TRBJ1-3	few	CASSRDRGHGNTIYF	TGTGCCAGCAGCCGGGACAGGGGGCACGGAAACACCATATATTTT
.	TRBV7-8	TRBJ1-1	.	CASSQMERNTEAFF	TGTGCCAGCAGCCAAATGGAGCGGAACACTGAAGCTTTCTTT